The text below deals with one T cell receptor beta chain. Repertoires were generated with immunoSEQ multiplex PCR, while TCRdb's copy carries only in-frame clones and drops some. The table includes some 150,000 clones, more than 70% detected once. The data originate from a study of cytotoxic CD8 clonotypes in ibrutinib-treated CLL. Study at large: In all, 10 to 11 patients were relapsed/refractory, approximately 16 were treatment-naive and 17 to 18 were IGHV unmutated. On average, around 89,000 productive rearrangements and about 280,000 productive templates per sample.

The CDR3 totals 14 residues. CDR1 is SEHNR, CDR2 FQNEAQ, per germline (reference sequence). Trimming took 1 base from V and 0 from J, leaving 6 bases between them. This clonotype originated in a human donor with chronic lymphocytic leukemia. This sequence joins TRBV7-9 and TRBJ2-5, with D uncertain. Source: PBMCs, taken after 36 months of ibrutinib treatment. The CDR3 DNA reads TGTGCCAGCAGCTTAGGTCCAAACCAAGAGACCCAGTACTTC. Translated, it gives CASSLGPNQETQYF.